The present T cell receptor beta chain was sequenced within a study of shared clonotypes between healthy human individuals. Study-level points and caveats: Sharing across four donors was highest in naive CD4 (around 5%) and lowest in memory CD8 (0.4%). It was the non-shared clonotypes that had lower generation probabilities than clonotypes shared by all four donors.

Naive CD8 cells were CD45RO-negative, positively selected for CCR7, excluding terminally differentiated effector memory CD45RA+ cells. Details on this clone: Antigen unknown.

Authors' analysis steps: Junction-only immunoSEQ sequences carried no quality scores, so filtering differed. Method: immunoSEQ multiplex PCR; TCRdb's copy keeps in-frame clones and lacks some. Clone size and V and J calls were adopted from that table, with D and trimming inferred from the DNA. The sample contains about 680,000 clones, just over 90% of which appear only once. Per the germline V gene, CDR1 is SQVTM and CDR2 is ANQGSEA. The CDR3 loop spans 14 amino acids. J gave up 4 bases and V 8 bases, and 11 bases lay outside the gene matches. This sequence joins TRBV29-1 and TRBJ2-3; 8 nucleotides line up with TRBD2. The clonotype was recovered from a young man in good health. The material sequenced was naive CD8+ T cells sorted from blood. The chain's CDR3 is CSKTGTSSSDTQYF. The CDR3 bases are TGCAGCAAAACCGGGACTAGTAGTTCAGATACGCAGTATTTT.